This T cell receptor (beta chain) was captured by sequencing in a study of cytomegalovirus exposure and HLA in healthy donors. Germline V gene sequence: CDR1 SGHNT, CDR2 YYREEE (reference sequence). CDR3 length: 17 residues. The V gene lost 4 bases and the J gene lost 3 bases, with 21 bases spanning the gap. A multiplex PCR was run with 60 Vbeta primers and 13 Jbeta primers. Method: immunoSEQ multiplex PCR; TCRdb's copy keeps in-frame clones and lacks some. Of around 97,000 clones in the sample, about 77% were seen once. This TCR was sampled from a woman aged 18-30 years in good health and CMV-seropositive. The J gene is TRBJ2-3, the V gene TRBV5-4; a possible D gene is TRBD2 (6 bases). Sequences were obtained from PBMCs. CDR3 nucleotides: TGTGCCAGCAGCACCCTACTAGCTTCTGAGAGGACAGATACGCAGTATTTT. This codes for CASSTLLASERTDTQYF.